These T cell receptor beta chains were read from a single sample in a study of T cells in localized non-small cell lung cancer. TCRdb's table, derived via immunoSEQ multiplex PCR, lists solely in-frame clones and lacks some. The sample lists 70,000 to 100,000 clones; 70% to 90% were seen once. Sequencing was performed on peripheral blood, taken before any cancer treatment. The receptors were sampled from a female donor at least 60 years old with stage I lung adenocarcinoma. Each CDR3 is given with its conserved first and last residue. The D gene is left open where the match is weak. Rows give clone size only sometimes, using once, few, many, or a class for an expanded clone.

D gene	V gene	J gene	clone size	CDR3 DNA	CDR3 protein
TRBD2	TRBV7-9	TRBJ2-1	NA	TGTGCCAGCAGCACAAATCTAGCGGGAGGACACAATGAGCAGTTCTTC	CASSTNLAGGHNEQFF
NA	TRBV7-8	TRBJ1-5	NA	TGTGCCAGCAGCTCCCAGGGGTCTAGCAATCAGCCCCAGCATTTT	CASSSQGSSNQPQHF
NA	TRBV5-1	TRBJ2-1	NA	TGCGCCAGCAGCTTGGTACAGGGCTGGACGGATGAGCAGTTCTTC	CASSLVQGWTDEQFF
NA	TRBV6-6	TRBJ1-5	NA	TGTGCCAGCAAGAATACTTACTTCAATCAGCCCCAGCATTTT	CASKNTYFNQPQHF
NA	TRBV7-9	TRBJ2-3	once	TGTGCCAGCAGCTTATCTCGAAAGGTAGATGCAGATACGCAGTATTTT	CASSLSRKVDADTQYF
NA	TRBV7-9	TRBJ2-1	NA	TGTGCCAGCAGCTCAACGACAGTTAACTACAATGAGCAGTTCTTC	CASSSTTVNYNEQFF
NA	TRBV6-5	TRBJ1-5	NA	TGTGCCAGCAGTTACTCGCCTCAGCCCCAGCATTTT	CASSYSPQPQHF
NA	TRBV29-1	TRBJ1-1	NA	TGCAGCGTTACAGGGAGAGTGGGCAACACTGAAGCTTTCTTT	CSVTGRVGNTEAFF
NA	TRBV15	TRBJ1-1	NA	TGTGCCACCAGCAGAGGGGGTAAATCGGGTGAAGCTTTCTTT	CATSRGGKSGEAFF
NA	TRBV5-1	TRBJ2-1	NA	TGCGCCAGCAGCGAGGGACCCTACAATGAGCAGTTCTTC	CASSEGPYNEQFF
NA	TRBV5-8	TRBJ1-5	many	TGTGCCAGCAGCTTGGGTTCGGTGTGGGTCAATCAGCCCCAGCATTTT	CASSLGSVWVNQPQHF
TRBD2	TRBV7-9	TRBJ2-1	NA	TGTGCCAGCAGCTCCGGACTAGGATCCCATGAGCAGTTCTTC	CASSSGLGSHEQFF
NA	TRBV7-9	TRBJ1-1	NA	TGTGCCAGCAGCTTAACAGGTTCTACTGAAGCTTTCTTT	CASSLTGSTEAFF
NA	TRBV2	TRBJ2-7	NA	TGTGCCAGCAGTGAAGGGAGCGGGCCTAATTACGAGCAGTACTTC	CASSEGSGPNYEQYF
NA	TRBV28	TRBJ2-7	NA	TGTGCCAGCCGCCCGGGGGTCCACGAGCAGTACTTC	CASRPGVHEQYF
NA	TRBV5-1	TRBJ1-2	NA	TGCGCCAGCAGCCGGGACACCCTGGGCTCCTATGGCTACACCTTC	CASSRDTLGSYGYTF
NA	TRBV19	TRBJ1-5	NA	TGTGCCAGTAGTATAGGGTTTCAGCCCCAGCATTTT	CASSIGFQPQHF
NA	TRBV5-1	TRBJ2-1	NA	TGCGCCAGCAGCTTGGCAGTTGGTCTAGCGATTGAGCAGTTCTTC	CASSLAVGLAIEQFF
NA	TRBV6-5	TRBJ1-1	once	TGTGCCAGCTTTGTGGGGGAAGGGACTGAAGCTTTCTTT	CASFVGEGTEAFF
NA	TRBV4-3	TRBJ2-7	NA	TGCGCCAGCAGCCAAGAGGGTGATTTATCCTACGAGCAGTACTTC	CASSQEGDLSYEQYF
TRBD2	TRBV7-2	TRBJ2-7	NA	TGTGCCAGCAGCTTAACTGGGAGTAGCGGGAGGATTTCGTACGAGCAGTACTTC	CASSLTGSSGRISYEQYF
TRBD1	TRBV30	TRBJ2-2	NA	TGTGCCTGGAGTCCCACGAGACAGGGGAACACCGGGGAGCTGTTTTTT	CAWSPTRQGNTGELFF